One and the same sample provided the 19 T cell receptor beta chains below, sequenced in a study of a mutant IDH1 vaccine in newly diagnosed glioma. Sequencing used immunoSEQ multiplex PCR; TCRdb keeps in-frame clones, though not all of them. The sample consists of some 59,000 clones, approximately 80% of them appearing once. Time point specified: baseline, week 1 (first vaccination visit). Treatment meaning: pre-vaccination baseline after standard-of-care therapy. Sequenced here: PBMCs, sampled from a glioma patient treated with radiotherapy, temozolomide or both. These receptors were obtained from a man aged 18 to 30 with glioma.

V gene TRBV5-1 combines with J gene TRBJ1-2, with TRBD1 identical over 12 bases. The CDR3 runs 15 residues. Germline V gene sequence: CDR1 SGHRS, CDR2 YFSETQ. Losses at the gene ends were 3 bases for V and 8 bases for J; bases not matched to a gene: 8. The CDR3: CASSYLGQGAVGYTF. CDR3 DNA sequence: TGCGCCAGCAGCTACCTGGGACAGGGGGCGGTGGGCTACACCTTC. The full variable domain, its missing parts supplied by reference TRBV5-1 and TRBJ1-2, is KAGVTQTPRYLIKTRGQQVTLSCSPISGHRSVSWYQQTPGQGLQFLFEYFSETQRNKGNFPGRFSGRQFSNSRSEMNVSTLELGDSALYLCASSYLGQGAVGYTFGSGTRLTVV.

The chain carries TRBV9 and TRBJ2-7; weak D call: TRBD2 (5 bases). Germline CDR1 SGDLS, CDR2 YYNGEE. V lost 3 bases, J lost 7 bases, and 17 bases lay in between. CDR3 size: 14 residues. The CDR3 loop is CASSGAAASREQYF. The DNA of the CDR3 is TGTGCCAGCAGCGGAGCAGCGGCCAGTCGGGAGCAGTACTTC.

DNA of the CDR3: TGTGCCATCACCCCGGGGCAGGGGGCCACCTACGAGCAGTACTTC. Its translation: CAITPGQGATYEQYF. The chain couples TRBV10-3 to TRBJ2-7; 8 bases agree with TRBD1. CDR1 and CDR2 (germline): ENHRY, SYGVKD. The V and J ends lost 7 bases and 2 bases, in that order; junction bases with no gene match: 10. There are 15 residues in the CDR3.

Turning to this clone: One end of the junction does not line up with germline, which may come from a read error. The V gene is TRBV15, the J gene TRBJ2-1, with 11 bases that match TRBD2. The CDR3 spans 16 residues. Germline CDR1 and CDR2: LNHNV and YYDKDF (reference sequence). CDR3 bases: TGTGCCACCGGTGCCTGGGGGACTAGCGGTTACAATGAACAGTTCTTC. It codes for CATGAWGTSGYNEQFF. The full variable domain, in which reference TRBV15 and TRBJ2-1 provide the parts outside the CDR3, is DAMVIQNPRYQVTQFGKPVTLSCSQTLNHNVMYWYQQKSSQAPKLLFHYYDKDFNNEADTPDNFQSRRPNTSFCFLDIRSPGLGDTAMYLCATGAWGTSGYNEQFFGPGTRLTVL.

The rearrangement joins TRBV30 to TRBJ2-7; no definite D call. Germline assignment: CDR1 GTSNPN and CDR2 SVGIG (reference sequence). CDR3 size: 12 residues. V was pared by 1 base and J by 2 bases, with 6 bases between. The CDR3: CAWSEVAYEQYF. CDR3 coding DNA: TGTGCCTGGAGTGAAGTTGCCTACGAGCAGTACTTC.

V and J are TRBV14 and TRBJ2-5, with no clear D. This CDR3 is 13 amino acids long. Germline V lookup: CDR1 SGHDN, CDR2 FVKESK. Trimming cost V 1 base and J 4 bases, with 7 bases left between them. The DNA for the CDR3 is TGTGCCAGCAGCCAAGTCTCTTCAGAGACCCAGTACTTC. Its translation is CASSQVSSETQYF.

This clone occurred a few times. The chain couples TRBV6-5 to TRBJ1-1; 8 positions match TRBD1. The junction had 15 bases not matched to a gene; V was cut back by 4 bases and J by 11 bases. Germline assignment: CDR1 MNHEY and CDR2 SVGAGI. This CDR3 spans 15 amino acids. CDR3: CASSSGGGIRWMAFF. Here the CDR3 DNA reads TGTGCCAGCAGTTCAGGGGGCGGGATTCGGTGGATGGCTTTCTTT.

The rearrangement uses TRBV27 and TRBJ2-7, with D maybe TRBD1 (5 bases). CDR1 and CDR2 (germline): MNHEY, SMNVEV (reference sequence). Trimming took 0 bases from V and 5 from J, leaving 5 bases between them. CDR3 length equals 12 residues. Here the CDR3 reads CASSLSGDEQYF. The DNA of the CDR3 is TGTGCCAGCAGTTTATCAGGGGACGAGCAGTACTTC.

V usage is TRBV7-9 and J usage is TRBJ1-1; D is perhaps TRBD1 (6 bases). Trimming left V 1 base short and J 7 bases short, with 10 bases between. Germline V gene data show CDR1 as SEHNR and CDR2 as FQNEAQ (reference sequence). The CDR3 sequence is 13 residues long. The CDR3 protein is CASSLEQGLEAFF. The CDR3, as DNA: TGTGCCAGCAGCTTAGAACAGGGCCTTGAAGCTTTCTTT.

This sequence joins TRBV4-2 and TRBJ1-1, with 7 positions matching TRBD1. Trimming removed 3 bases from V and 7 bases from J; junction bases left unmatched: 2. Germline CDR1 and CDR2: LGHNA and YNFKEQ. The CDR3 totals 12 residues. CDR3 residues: CASSHGQVEAFF. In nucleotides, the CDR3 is TGTGCCAGCAGCCATGGACAGGTTGAAGCTTTCTTT.

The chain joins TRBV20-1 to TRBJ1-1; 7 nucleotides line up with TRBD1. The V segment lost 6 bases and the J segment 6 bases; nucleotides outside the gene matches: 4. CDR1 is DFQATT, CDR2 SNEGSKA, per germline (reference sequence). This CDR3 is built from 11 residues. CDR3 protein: CSARQGPEAFF. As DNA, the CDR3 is TGCAGTGCCCGACAGGGACCTGAAGCTTTCTTT.

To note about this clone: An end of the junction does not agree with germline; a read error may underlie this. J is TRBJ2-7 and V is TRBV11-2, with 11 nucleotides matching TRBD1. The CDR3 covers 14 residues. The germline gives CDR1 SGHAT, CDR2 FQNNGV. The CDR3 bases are TGTGCCAGCGGCTTGGGACAGGGGGTCTACGAGCAGTACTTC. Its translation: CASGLGQGVYEQYF.

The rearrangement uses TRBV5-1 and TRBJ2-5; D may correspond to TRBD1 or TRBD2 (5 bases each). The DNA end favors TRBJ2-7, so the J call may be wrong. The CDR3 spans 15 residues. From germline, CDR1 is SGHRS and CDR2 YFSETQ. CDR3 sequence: CASSFGTGSSYEQYF. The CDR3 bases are TGCGCCAGCAGCTTCGGGACGGGGAGCTCCTACGAGCAGTACTTC.

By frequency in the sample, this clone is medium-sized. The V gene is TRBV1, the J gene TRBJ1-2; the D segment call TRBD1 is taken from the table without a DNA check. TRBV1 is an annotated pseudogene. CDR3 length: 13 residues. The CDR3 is CTIRGPVDYGYTF. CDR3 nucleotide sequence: TGCACTATCAGGGGCCCAGTGGACTATGGCTACACCTTC.

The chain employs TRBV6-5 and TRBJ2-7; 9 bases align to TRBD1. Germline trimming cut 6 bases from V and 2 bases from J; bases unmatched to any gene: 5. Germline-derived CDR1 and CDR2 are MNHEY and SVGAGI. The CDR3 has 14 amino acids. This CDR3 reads CASRQTGGPYEQYF. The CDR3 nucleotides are TGTGCCAGCAGACAGACAGGGGGTCCCTACGAGCAGTACTTC.

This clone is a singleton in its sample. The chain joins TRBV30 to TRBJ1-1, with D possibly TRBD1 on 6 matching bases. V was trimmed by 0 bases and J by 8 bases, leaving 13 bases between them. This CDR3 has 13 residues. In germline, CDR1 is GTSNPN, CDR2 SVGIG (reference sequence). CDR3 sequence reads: CAWSVGAGTEAFF. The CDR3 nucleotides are TGTGCCTGGAGTGTGGGGGCCGGCACGGAAGCTTTCTTT.

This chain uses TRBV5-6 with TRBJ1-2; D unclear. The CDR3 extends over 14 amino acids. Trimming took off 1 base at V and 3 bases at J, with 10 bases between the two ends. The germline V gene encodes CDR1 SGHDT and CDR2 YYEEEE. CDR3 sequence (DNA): TGTGCCAGCAGCTTGTGGAACCCCTACTATGGCTACACCTTC. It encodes CASSLWNPYYGYTF.

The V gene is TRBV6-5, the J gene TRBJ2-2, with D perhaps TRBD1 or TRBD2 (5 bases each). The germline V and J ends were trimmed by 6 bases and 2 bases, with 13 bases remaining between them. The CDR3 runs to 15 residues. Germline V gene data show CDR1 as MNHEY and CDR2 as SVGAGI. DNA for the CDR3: TGTGCCAGCAGGATACCGGGACGTAACACCGGGGAGCTGTTTTTT. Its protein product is CASRIPGRNTGELFF.

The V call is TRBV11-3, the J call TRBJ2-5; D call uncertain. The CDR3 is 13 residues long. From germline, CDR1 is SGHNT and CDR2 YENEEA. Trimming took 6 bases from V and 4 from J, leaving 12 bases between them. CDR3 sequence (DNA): TGTGCCAGCAGTCCAAGACTGGGAGAGACCCAGTACTTC. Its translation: CASSPRLGETQYF.